What follows describes a single T cell receptor beta chain. Its antigen is undetermined. Germline values: CDR1 SGHVS, CDR2 FQNEAQ. The CDR3 has 14 amino acids. V was trimmed by 1 base and J by 1 base, leaving 7 bases between them. TCRdb reprocessed the 5' RACE reads with MiXCR, giving one entry per CDR3 protein. Of about 57,000 distinct CDR3 sequences in the sample, 12% were seen once. These data come from a study of T-cell memory formation after mild COVID-19. The study, taken as a whole, reports: Confirmation of SARS-CoV-2 specificity was lacking for second-wave clones peaking day 37.

The sequencing input was PBMCs or a T cell subset sorted from them (not recorded which). This clonotype was obtained from a man younger than 30 who had mild COVID-19 (a few samples of this study predate the infection). Cell type and time point are not known. The V call is TRBV7-8, the J call TRBJ1-1, with D hard to call. The CDR3 region has the DNA TGTGCCAGCAGCTTAGTAGCAGGGAACACTGAAGCTTTCTTT. It specifies CASSLVAGNTEAFF.